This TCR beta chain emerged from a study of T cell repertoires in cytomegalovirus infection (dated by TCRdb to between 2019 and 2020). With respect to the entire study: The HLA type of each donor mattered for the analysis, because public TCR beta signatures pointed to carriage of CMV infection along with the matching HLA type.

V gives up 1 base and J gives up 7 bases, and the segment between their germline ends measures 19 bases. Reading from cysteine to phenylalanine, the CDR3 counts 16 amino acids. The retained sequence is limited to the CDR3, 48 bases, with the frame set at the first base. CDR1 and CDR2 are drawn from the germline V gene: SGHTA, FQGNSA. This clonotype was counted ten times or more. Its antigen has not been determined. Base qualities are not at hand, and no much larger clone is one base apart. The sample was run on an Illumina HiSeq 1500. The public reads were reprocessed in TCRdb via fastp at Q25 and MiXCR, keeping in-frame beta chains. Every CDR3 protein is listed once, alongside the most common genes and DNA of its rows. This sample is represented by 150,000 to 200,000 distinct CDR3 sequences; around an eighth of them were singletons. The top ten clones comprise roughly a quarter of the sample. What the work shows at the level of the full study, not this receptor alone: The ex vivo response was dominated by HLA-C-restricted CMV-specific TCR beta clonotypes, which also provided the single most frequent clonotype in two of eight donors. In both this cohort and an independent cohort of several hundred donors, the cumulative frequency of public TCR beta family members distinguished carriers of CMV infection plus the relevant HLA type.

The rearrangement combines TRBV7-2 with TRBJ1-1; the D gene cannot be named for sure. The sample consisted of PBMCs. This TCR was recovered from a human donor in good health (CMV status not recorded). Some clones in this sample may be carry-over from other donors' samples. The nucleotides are TGTGCCAGCAGCTTAGACCCCCTTGCGGGCAAGAGTGAAGCTTTCTTT. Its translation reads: CASSLDPLAGKSEAFF.